The 18 T cell receptor beta chains presented below share a single source sample, sequenced in a study of shared clonotypes between healthy human individuals. Method: immunoSEQ multiplex PCR; TCRdb's copy keeps in-frame clones and lacks some. The sample lists over 850,000 clones, approximately 78% occurring once. The material sequenced was memory CD4+ T cells from PBMCs. Subset noted: CD45RA-negative fraction. These TCRs come from a man between 18 and 29 years old in good health. Some clones in this sample may be carry-over from other donors' samples.

The chain is built from TRBV11-2 and TRBJ2-1; tentative D call: TRBD1 (6 bases). Trimming left V 1 base short and J 6 bases short, with 10 bases between. Germline V gene sequence: CDR1 SGHAT, CDR2 FQNNGV. CDR3 length: 14 residues. The CDR3 reads CASSLATGLNEQFF. The CDR3 bases are TGTGCCAGCAGCTTAGCGACAGGTCTCAATGAGCAGTTCTTC.

This clone was seen just once. The gene calls are TRBV6-6 and TRBJ2-7; 9 nucleotides line up with TRBD1. V dropped 4 bases and J dropped 4; count of bases not matched to a gene: 5. Germline values: CDR1 MNHNY, CDR2 SVGAGI (reference sequence). This CDR3 contains 14 residues. The CDR3 loop reads CASSFGTGFYEQYF. Here the CDR3 DNA reads TGTGCCAGCAGTTTTGGGACAGGGTTTTACGAGCAGTACTTC.

CDR3 nucleotide sequence: TGTGCCAGCAGGGGGGCTTCTAACTATGGCTACACCTTC. Translated: CASRGASNYGYTF. The chain carries TRBV6-1 and TRBJ1-2, with a weak D call TRBD1 (6 bases). V lost 6 bases to trimming and J lost 0 bases, with 8 bases between them. Germline values: CDR1 MNHNS, CDR2 SASEGT. The CDR3 sequence is 13 residues long.

The chain carries TRBV10-3 and TRBJ2-7; 9 bases match TRBD1. Germline CDR1 and CDR2: ENHRY and SYGVKD. V shed 7 bases and J 4 bases; nucleotides not matched to a gene: 11. CDR3 length: 15 amino acids. The CDR3 region is CAITGGTGGGYEQYF. The CDR3, as DNA: TGTGCCATCACAGGTGGTACAGGGGGCGGGTACGAGCAGTACTTC.

The gene calls are TRBV6-1 and TRBJ2-3; 7 bases line up with TRBD1. Losses at the gene ends were 6 bases for V and 0 bases for J; bases not matched to a gene: 3. The CDR3 has 14 residues. Germline-derived CDR1 and CDR2 are MNHNS and SASEGT. DNA of the CDR3: TGTGCCAGCAGACAGGGGCCAAGCACAGATACGCAGTATTTT. Protein sequence: CASRQGPSTDTQYF.

V gene TRBV6-1 combines with J gene TRBJ2-2, with D possibly being TRBD1 (5 bases). V lost 7 bases to trimming and J lost 6 bases, with 18 bases between them. This CDR3 has 15 residues. In germline, CDR1 is MNHNS, CDR2 SASEGT. The CDR3 coding sequence is TGTGCCAGCAACGAAGGGGCCAGGGCGGCCGGGGAGCTGTTTTTT. Protein product: CASNEGARAAGELFF.

The sample holds one count of this clone. This rearrangement joins TRBV5-1 to TRBJ2-3; the D gene is possibly TRBD2 (5 bases). CDR1 is SGHRS, CDR2 YFSETQ, per germline. The CDR3 is made up of 15 amino acids. The V end was cut by 0 bases, the J end by 4 bases, with 12 bases between. CDR3 residues: CASSLEVSASDTQYF. The CDR3 bases are TGCGCCAGCAGCTTGGAGGTTAGCGCTTCAGATACGCAGTATTTT.

Points on this clone: The sample has other DNA sequences that encode this CDR3 too. The chain links TRBV11-1 to TRBJ1-2; possible D gene TRBD1, 5 bases. Germline V lookup: CDR1 SGHAT, CDR2 FQDESV (reference sequence). CDR3 length: 12 amino acids. Deletions cut 8 bases from V and 11 bases from J, with 18 bases between. The CDR3 loop is CASSLGGLGYTF. The CDR3 DNA reads as TGTGCCAGCTCCCTCGGGGGTCTTGGTTACACCTTC.

V gene TRBV6-1 combines with J gene TRBJ1-3, with no clear D. Germline-derived CDR1 and CDR2 are MNHNS and SASEGT. The CDR3 contains 16 residues. The ends were cut back, 3 bases at V and 0 bases at J, with 12 bases in the middle. The CDR3: CASSDHGLASGNTIYF. The CDR3 bases are TGTGCCAGCAGTGATCATGGCCTCGCCTCTGGAAACACCATATATTTT.

This clone was seen only once. The gene calls are TRBV6-1 and TRBJ2-1; D is uncertain. The CDR3 length is 14 residues. V shed 3 bases and J shed 0 bases, with 6 bases lying between them. Germline V gives CDR1 MNHNS, CDR2 SASEGT. The CDR3 nucleotides are TGTGCCAGCAGTGATCCAGACTCCTACAATGAGCAGTTCTTC. This sequence encodes CASSDPDSYNEQFF.

The chain has TRBV28 and TRBJ1-2; D unresolved. The CDR3 is 13 residues long. Trimming removed 3 bases from V and 8 bases from J, with 13 bases in between. Looked up from germline, CDR1 is MDHEN and CDR2 is SYDVKM. CDR3 nucleotides: TGTGCCAGCAGTTTTGTAGGCCCTCGGGGCTACACCTTC. Amino acids: CASSFVGPRGYTF.

This clone was found a few times. The chain carries TRBV28 and TRBJ2-7, with D possibly called TRBD1 or TRBD2 (6 bases each). The CDR3 consists of 15 residues. V was shortened by 5 bases and J by 7 bases, with 21 bases between the two germline ends. Germline V gene sequence: CDR1 MDHEN, CDR2 SYDVKM. The CDR3 here is CASSGFDRTGEEQYF. Here the CDR3 DNA reads TGTGCCAGCAGTGGGTTTGACAGGACGGGGGAGGAGCAGTACTTC.

A note on this clone: One end of the junction does not line up with germline, which may come from a read error. The CDR3 loop reads CASRLGEGLAVNEQFF. Written as DNA, the CDR3 is TGCGCCAGCAGGTTGGGGGAGGGACTAGCGGTTAATGAGCAGTTCTTC. The V and J genes are TRBV5-1 and TRBJ2-1, with 11 bases that match TRBD2. The CDR3 loop spans 16 amino acids. The germline gives CDR1 SGHRS, CDR2 YFSETQ.

J is TRBJ2-2 and V is TRBV5-1; D may be TRBD2 (6 bases). Germline CDR1 reads SGHRS; CDR2 reads YFSETQ. This CDR3 contains 15 residues. V was shortened by 5 bases and J by 7 bases, with 18 bases between the two germline ends. The CDR3 sequence is CASRTGVVVGGELFF. The CDR3 coding sequence is TGCGCCAGCAGGACGGGAGTGGTAGTTGGCGGGGAGCTGTTTTTT.

This clone was counted at least ten times. The chain has TRBV29-1 and TRBJ1-1, with a weak D call TRBD1 (6 bases). CDR1 is SQVTM, CDR2 ANQGSEA, per germline. V was shortened by 7 bases and J by 1 base, with 7 bases between the two germline ends. The CDR3 runs 11 residues. The CDR3 DNA reads TGCAGCGGGACAGAGAACACTGAAGCTTTCTTT. This codes for CSGTENTEAFF. Full variable domain (rest looked up from reference TRBV29-1 and TRBJ1-1): SAVISQKPSRDICQRGTSLTIQCQVDSQVTMMFWYRQQPGQSLTLIATANQGSEATYESGFVIDKFPISRPNLTFSTLTVSNMSPEDSSIYLCSGTENTEAFFGQGTRLTVV.

The V call is TRBV27, the J call TRBJ2-7, with a tentative D call TRBD1 (6 bases). CDR1 and CDR2 from the germline V gene are MNHEY and SMNVEV (reference sequence). The CDR3 consists of 14 residues. Trimming took off 1 base at V and 0 bases at J, with 7 bases between the two ends. The CDR3 nucleotides read TGTGCCAGCAGTTTATTGGGGGCCTCCTACGAGCAGTACTTC. This gives the protein CASSLLGASYEQYF.

This clone came up once. The J gene is TRBJ2-1, the V gene TRBV5-1; D perhaps matches TRBD1 (6 bases). The germline V and J ends were trimmed by 4 bases and 0 bases, with 11 bases remaining between them. This CDR3 region has 15 residues. Germline assignment: CDR1 SGHRS and CDR2 YFSETQ. CDR3 DNA: TGCGCCAGCAGCAGACAGGCCGACTCCTACAATGAGCAGTTCTTC. Protein sequence: CASSRQADSYNEQFF.

V gene TRBV6-6 combines with J gene TRBJ1-1; 7 bases fit TRBD1. This CDR3 region has 15 residues. V was pared by 6 bases and J by 6 bases, with 13 bases of the junction left unmatched. Germline-derived CDR1 and CDR2 are MNHNY and SVGAGI (reference sequence). The CDR3 bases are TGTGCCAGCAGACCCTCGACAGGGAATGGGGCTGAAGCTTTCTTT. Amino acids: CASRPSTGNGAEAFF.